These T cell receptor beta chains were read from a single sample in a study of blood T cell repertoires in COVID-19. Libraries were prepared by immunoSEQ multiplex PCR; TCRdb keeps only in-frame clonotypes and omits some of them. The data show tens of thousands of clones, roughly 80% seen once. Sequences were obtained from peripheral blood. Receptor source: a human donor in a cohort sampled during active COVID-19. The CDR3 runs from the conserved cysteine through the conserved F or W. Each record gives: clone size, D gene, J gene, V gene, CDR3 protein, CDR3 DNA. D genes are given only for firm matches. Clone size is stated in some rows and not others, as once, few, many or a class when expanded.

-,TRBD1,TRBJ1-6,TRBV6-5,CASRGQGASSPLHF,TGTGCCAGCAGAGGACAGGGGGCAAGTTCACCCCTCCACTTT
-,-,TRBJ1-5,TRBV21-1,CASSNPTYRTGHQPQHF,TGTGCCAGCAGCAATCCTACTTACAGGACAGGGCACCAGCCCCAGCATTTT
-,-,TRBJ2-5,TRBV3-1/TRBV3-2,CASSLLRDQYF,TGTGCCAGCAGCCTCTTGCGCGACCAGTACTTC
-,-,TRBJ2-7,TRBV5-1,CASSLEAGYYEQYF,TGCGCCAGCAGCTTGGAGGCAGGGTACTACGAGCAGTACTTC
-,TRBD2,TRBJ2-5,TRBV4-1,CASSQDPLAGVSQYF,TGCGCCAGCAGCCAAGACCCACTAGCGGGGGTTTCTCAGTACTTC
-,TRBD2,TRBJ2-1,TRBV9,CASSVGGGAGNEQFF,TGTGCCAGCAGCGTAGGCGGGGGGGCGGGCAATGAGCAGTTCTTC
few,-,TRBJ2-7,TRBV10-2,CASSGGPYGQYF,TGCGCCAGCAGTGGAGGTCCCTATGGGCAGTACTTC
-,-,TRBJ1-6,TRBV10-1,CASRLGRQAYYSPLHF,TGCGCCAGCAGGCTGGGCCGACAGGCCTACTATTCACCCCTCCACTTT
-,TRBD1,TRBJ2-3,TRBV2,CASNGVDRGTDTQYF,TGTGCCAGCAACGGAGTGGACAGGGGTACAGATACGCAGTATTTT
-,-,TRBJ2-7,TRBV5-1,CASSPKGSYEQYF,TGCGCCAGCAGCCCAAAGGGGTCCTACGAGCAGTACTTC
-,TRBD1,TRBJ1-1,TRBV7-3,CASSLTGGQGGGNTEAFF,TGTGCCAGCAGCTTAACAGGGGGACAGGGAGGAGGAAACACTGAAGCTTTCTTT
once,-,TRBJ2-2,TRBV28,CASRLSVRNTGELFF,TGTGCCAGCAGACTAAGCGTACGGAACACCGGGGAGCTGTTTTTT
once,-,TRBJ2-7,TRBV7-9,CASSPRRGDYEQYF,TGTGCCAGCAGCCCCCGCAGGGGGGATTACGAGCAGTACTTC